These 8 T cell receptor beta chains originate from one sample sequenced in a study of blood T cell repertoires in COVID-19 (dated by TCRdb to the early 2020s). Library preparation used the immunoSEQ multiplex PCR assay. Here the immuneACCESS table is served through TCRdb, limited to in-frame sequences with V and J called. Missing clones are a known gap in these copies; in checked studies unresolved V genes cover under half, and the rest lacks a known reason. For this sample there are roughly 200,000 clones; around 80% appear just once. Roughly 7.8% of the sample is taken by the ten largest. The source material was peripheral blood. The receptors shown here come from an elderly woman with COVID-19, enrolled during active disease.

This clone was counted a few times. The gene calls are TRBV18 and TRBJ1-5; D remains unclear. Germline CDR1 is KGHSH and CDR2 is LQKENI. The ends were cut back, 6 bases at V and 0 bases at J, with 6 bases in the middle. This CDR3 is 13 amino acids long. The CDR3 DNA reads TGTGCCAGCTCCCCCTCTAGCAATCAGCCCCAGCATTTT. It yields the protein CASSPSSNQPQHF.

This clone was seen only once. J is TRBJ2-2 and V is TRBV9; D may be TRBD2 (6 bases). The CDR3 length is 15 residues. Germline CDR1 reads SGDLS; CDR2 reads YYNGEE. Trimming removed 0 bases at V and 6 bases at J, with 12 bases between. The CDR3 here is CASSVASGEAGELFF. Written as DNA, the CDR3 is TGTGCCAGCAGCGTAGCGTCGGGGGAGGCCGGGGAGCTGTTTTTT.

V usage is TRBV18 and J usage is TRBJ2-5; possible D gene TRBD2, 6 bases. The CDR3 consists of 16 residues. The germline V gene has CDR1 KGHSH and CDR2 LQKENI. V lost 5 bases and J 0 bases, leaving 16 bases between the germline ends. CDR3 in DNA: TGTGCCAGCTCAGGGAGGACGACCCGGTACCAAGAGACCCAGTACTTC. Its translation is CASSGRTTRYQETQYF.

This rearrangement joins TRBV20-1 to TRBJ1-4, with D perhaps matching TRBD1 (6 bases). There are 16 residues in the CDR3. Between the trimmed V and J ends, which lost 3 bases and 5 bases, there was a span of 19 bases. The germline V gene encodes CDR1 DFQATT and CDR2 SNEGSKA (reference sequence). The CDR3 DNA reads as TGCAGTGCTAGTTCGCTTTTTGGGCAGGGGAATGAAAAACTGTTTTTT. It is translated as CSASSLFGQGNEKLFF.

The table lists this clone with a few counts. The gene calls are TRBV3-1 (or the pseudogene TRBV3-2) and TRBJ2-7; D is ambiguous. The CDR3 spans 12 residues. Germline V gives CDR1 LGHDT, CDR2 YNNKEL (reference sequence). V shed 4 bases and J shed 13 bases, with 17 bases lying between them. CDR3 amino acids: CASSRLNYEFYF. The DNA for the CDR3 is TGTGCCAGCAGCCGCCTAAATTACGAGTTCTACTTC.

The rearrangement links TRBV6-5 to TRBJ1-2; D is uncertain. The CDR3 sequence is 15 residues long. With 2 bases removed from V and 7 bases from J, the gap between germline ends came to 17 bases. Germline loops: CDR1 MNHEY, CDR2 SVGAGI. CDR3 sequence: CASSYGRRILGGYTF. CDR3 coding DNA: TGTGCCAGCAGTTACGGTCGCAGAATCCTTGGTGGCTACACCTTC.

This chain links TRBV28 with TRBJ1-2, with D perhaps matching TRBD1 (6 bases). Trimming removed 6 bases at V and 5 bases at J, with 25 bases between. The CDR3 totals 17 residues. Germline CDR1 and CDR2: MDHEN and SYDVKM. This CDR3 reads CASSLQGGNMQGYGYTF. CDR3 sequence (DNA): TGTGCCAGCAGCCTACAGGGAGGGAATATGCAGGGTTATGGCTACACCTTC.

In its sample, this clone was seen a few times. CDR3 DNA: TGTGCCAGCACCGGGACAACCTACACAGATACGCAGTATTTT. Translating gives CASTGTTYTDTQYF. J is TRBJ2-3 and V is TRBV2; D is perhaps TRBD1 (6 bases). Looked up from germline, CDR1 is SNHLY and CDR2 is FYNNEI. Trimming shortened V by 7 bases and J by 2 bases, and 13 bases separated the two germline ends. CDR3 length: 14 amino acids. Together with reference TRBV2 and TRBJ2-3, the CDR3 gives the full variable domain: EPEVTQTPSHQVTQMGQEVILRCVPISNHLYFYWYRQILGQKVEFLVSFYNNEISEKSEIFDDQFSVERPDGSNFTLKIRSTKLEDSAMYFCASTGTTYTDTQYFGPGTRLTVL.